This entry lists 26 T cell receptor beta chains sequenced from one sample in a study of neurological immune-mediated disorders. TCRdb fed the 5' RACE reads into MiXCR, producing one record per CDR3 protein. The sample consists of approximately 65,000 distinct CDR3 sequences, roughly 5% of them appearing once. The material sequenced was PBMCs. Receptor source: a human donor with multiple sclerosis. The donor label of this sample is uncertain.

Ten or more counts support this clonotype. The rearrangement joins TRBV5-1 to TRBJ1-2, with 7 bases matching TRBD1. CDR3 size: 13 residues. The ends lost 7 bases at V and 4 bases at J; junction bases unmatched: 7. Per germline, CDR1 SGHRS and CDR2 YFSETQ. The CDR3 reads CASSLDRTYGYTF. The CDR3 DNA follows: TGCGCCAGCTCCTTGGACAGGACCTATGGCTACACCTTC.

Ten or more counts support this clonotype. J is TRBJ2-3 and V is TRBV7-9; tentatively, D is TRBD1 or TRBD2 (5 bases each). Germline CDR1 SEHNR, CDR2 FQNEAQ (reference sequence). V was cut by 1 base and J by 6 bases, with 8 bases left in between. The CDR3 sequence is 13 residues long. CDR3 nucleotide sequence: TGTGCCAGCAGCTTAGTAGGGGAGGATACGCAGTATTTT. Its translation is CASSLVGEDTQYF.

The sample holds many counts of this clonotype. One end of the junction does not line up with germline, which may come from a read error. The gene calls are TRBV7-2 and TRBJ2-4; no firm D call. Germline CDR1 SGHTA, CDR2 FQGNSA. This CDR3 is 16 amino acids long. CDR3 residues: CAGPGYRGLNKNIQYF. CDR3 nucleotides: TGCGCCGGGCCCGGATATCGCGGCCTCAACAAAAACATTCAGTACTTC.

This clonotype has ten or more counts. V is TRBV4-1 and J is TRBJ1-6; 11 nucleotides agree with TRBD1. The CDR3 loop spans 16 amino acids. Germline CDR1 reads MGHRA; CDR2 reads YSYEKL. Unmatched junction bases numbered 9, after V lost 0 bases and J lost 14 bases. CDR3 sequence reads: CASSQDLGTGGWTLHF. CDR3 DNA: TGCGCCAGCAGCCAAGATCTAGGGACAGGGGGTTGGACCCTCCACTTT.

This clonotype occurred many times. The chain has TRBV19 and TRBJ1-1; no clear D. The V end was cut by 10 bases, the J end by 8 bases, with 14 bases between. This CDR3 is 11 amino acids long. The V gene's germline CDR1 is LNHDA and CDR2 SQIVND (reference sequence). CDR3 in amino acids: CATDDRLEAFF. The CDR3 DNA is TGTGCCACCGACGATAGACTCGAAGCTTTCTTT.

This clonotype was picked up many times. The chain recombines TRBV6-2 or TRBV6-3 with TRBJ2-3; 8 bases map to TRBD2. The CDR3 has 15 amino acids. J gave up 5 bases and V 8 bases, and 12 bases lay outside the gene matches. Germline assignment: CDR1 MNHEY and CDR2 SVGEGT. The CDR3 region has the DNA TGTGCCAGCGGAGTCGGGGGGGCTCTGGGAGATACGCAGTATTTT. As protein: CASGVGGALGDTQYF.

This clonotype was picked up many times. The gene calls are TRBV10-2 and TRBJ2-3; D may be TRBD1 or TRBD2 (5 bases each). Germline V CDR1 and CDR2: WSHSY, SAAADI. V gave up 2 bases and J gave up 4 bases, with 13 bases separating them. The CDR3 contains 15 residues. This CDR3 reads CASSEGGYPSDTQYF. CDR3 nucleotides: TGCGCCAGCAGTGAGGGGGGTTACCCCTCAGATACGCAGTATTTT.

This clonotype has a count of ten or more. J is TRBJ2-3 and V is TRBV20-1; 8 bases fit TRBD2. V gave up 4 bases and J gave up 2 bases; unmatched junction bases: 2. The CDR3 is made up of 13 amino acids. Germline-derived CDR1 and CDR2 are DFQATT and SNEGSKA (reference sequence). The CDR3 bases are TGCAGTGCTATAGCGGGAATCACAGATACGCAGTATTTT. It yields the protein CSAIAGITDTQYF.

This clonotype was detected only a few times. V gene TRBV3-1 combines with J gene TRBJ2-5; no reliable D call. CDR3 length: 12 residues. Germline CDR1 and CDR2: LGHDT and YNNKEL (reference sequence). Trimming left V 1 base short and J 5 bases short, with 5 bases between. CDR3 nucleotides: TGTGCCAGCAGCCAAGCGTGGGAGACCCAGTACTTC. As protein: CASSQAWETQYF.

This clonotype was seen at least ten times. The V and J genes are TRBV7-2 and TRBJ2-7; no clear D gene. The length of the CDR3 is 12 residues. Germline V CDR1 and CDR2: SGHTA, FQGNSA. V shed 1 base and J shed 6 bases, with 7 bases lying between them. In nucleotides, the CDR3 is TGTGCCAGCAGCTTAGTGCAGAGCGAGCAGTACTTC. Translated: CASSLVQSEQYF.

This clonotype was detected many times. The chain has TRBV4-1 and TRBJ2-2; the D gene could be TRBD1 or TRBD2 (5 bases each). Trimming removed 0 bases from V and 7 bases from J, with 9 bases in between. Germline-derived CDR1 and CDR2 are MGHRA and YSYEKL. There are 14 residues in the CDR3. CDR3 residues: CASSQERGDGELFF. The CDR3 DNA reads as TGCGCCAGCAGCCAAGAGAGAGGGGACGGGGAGCTGTTTTTT.

This clonotype came up many times. The chain recombines TRBV6-5 with TRBJ2-1; D might be TRBD2 (6 bases). V was clipped by 0 bases and J by 3 bases, with 6 bases between them. Germline V gene lookup returns CDR1 MNHEY and CDR2 SVGAGI. The CDR3 is 14 residues long. The CDR3 reads CASSYSGSYNEQFF. In DNA form, the CDR3 reads TGTGCCAGCAGTTACTCCGGGAGCTACAATGAGCAGTTCTTC.

This clonotype came up many times. The rearrangement uses TRBV4-1 and TRBJ2-1; TRBD1 might be the D (5 bases). Germline CDR1 MGHRA, CDR2 YSYEKL. The CDR3 extends over 17 amino acids. Trimming took 0 bases from V and 1 from J, leaving 13 bases between them. The DNA for the CDR3 is TGCGCCAGCAGCCAAGATCGCTCACAGGCTTCCTACAATGAGCAGTTCTTC. This translates into CASSQDRSQASYNEQFF.

This clonotype was seen many times. The rearrangement joins TRBV7-2 to TRBJ1-2; TRBD1 agrees at 9 bases. The CDR3 is 15 residues long. The germline V gene encodes CDR1 SGHTA and CDR2 FQGNSA. J lost 8 bases, V lost 1 base, and 8 bases had no gene match. CDR3 coding DNA: TGTGCCAGCAGCTTAGGACCGGGACAGGGTCGAGGCTACACCTTC. Amino acids: CASSLGPGQGRGYTF.

This clonotype was found many times. The rearrangement links TRBV25-1 to TRBJ2-5; the match to TRBD2 covers 11 bases. The CDR3 loop spans 15 amino acids. Trimming took 1 base from V and 3 from J; bases not matched to a gene: 1. Germline CDR1 is MGHDK and CDR2 is SYGVNS. CDR3 DNA: TGTGCCAGCAGTGAATTAGCGGGGGGGAAAGAGACCCAGTACTTC. Translating gives CASSELAGGKETQYF.

Turning to this clonotype: A much larger clone differs from this one at a single base, so this may be a read error. This rearrangement joins TRBV7-6 to TRBJ2-2; D possibly corresponds to TRBD2 (6 bases). CDR1 and CDR2 from the germline V gene are SGHVS and FNYEAQ. This CDR3 spans 15 amino acids. CDR3 in amino acids: CANSLAAVDTGELFF. CDR3 coding DNA: TGTGCCAACAGCTTAGCGGCAGTCGACACCGGGGAGCTGTTTTTT.

This clonotype was recorded at least ten times. The V call is TRBV7-9, the J call TRBJ1-5; unclear D gene. Germline V lookup: CDR1 SEHNR, CDR2 FQNEAQ (reference sequence). V was clipped by 4 bases and J by 2 bases, with 6 bases between them. This CDR3 has 13 amino acids. CDR3 bases: TGTGCCAGCAGCTGGTGGGGCAATCAGCCCCAGCATTTT. As protein: CASSWWGNQPQHF.

This clonotype was picked up many times. The J gene is TRBJ2-1, the V gene TRBV20-1; 7 bases are a match to TRBD2. Germline values: CDR1 DFQATT, CDR2 SNEGSKA (reference sequence). The CDR3 is 16 amino acids. After removal of 6 bases from V and 7 bases from J, the junction contained 18 bases not matched to a gene. The CDR3 nucleotides are TGCAGTGCGTGTAGGGATTCGCGGGGGAGGTGGAATGAGCAGTTCTTC. It is translated as CSACRDSRGRWNEQFF.

The sample holds many counts of this clonotype. This may be a read error: a much more frequent sequence differs by one nucleotide. The chain links TRBV10-3 to TRBJ2-3; D is possibly TRBD2 (7 bases). V lost 10 bases, J lost 2 bases, and 19 bases lay in between. CDR3 length: 15 amino acids. Germline V gene lookup returns CDR1 ENHRY and CDR2 SYGVKD. For the CDR3, the DNA is TGTGCCACCAGGTCCGGGGGGCACAACACAGATACGCAGTATTTT. Translated, it gives CATRSGGHNTDTQYF.

At least ten counts were recorded for this clonotype. The rearrangement uses TRBV20-1 and TRBJ2-5, with TRBD1 identical over 8 bases. The junction had 11 bases not matched to a gene; V was cut back by 6 bases and J by 5 bases. CDR3 length: 14 amino acids. Per germline, CDR1 DFQATT and CDR2 SNEGSKA (reference sequence). The CDR3 protein is CSATPGGGLETQYF. The CDR3 DNA follows: TGCAGTGCCACCCCAGGGGGCGGTCTGGAGACCCAGTACTTC.

This clonotype occurred many times. The gene calls are TRBV5-1 and TRBJ2-2, with D possibly TRBD2 on 7 matching bases. This CDR3 is built from 16 residues. Germline CDR1 and CDR2: SGHRS and YFSETQ. Trimming removed 4 bases at V and 3 bases at J, with 16 bases between. In nucleotides, the CDR3 is TGCGCCAGCAGCGACCTGAGGGGGGGAGACACCGGGGAGCTGTTTTTT. It codes for CASSDLRGGDTGELFF.

This clonotype was counted ten times or more. The rearrangement uses TRBV4-2 and TRBJ1-4; 7 positions agree with TRBD1. The CDR3 length is 18 residues. Germline CDR1 reads LGHNA; CDR2 reads YNFKEQ. V lost 1 base, J lost 0 bases, and 8 bases stayed unmatched. The CDR3 bases are TGTGCCAGCAGCCAAGCCCAGACAGGGACCGCAACTAATGAAAAACTGTTTTTT. This translates into CASSQAQTGTATNEKLFF.

This clonotype was observed at least ten times. The gene calls are TRBV5-1 and TRBJ2-1; the D gene is possibly TRBD2 (6 bases). The germline gives CDR1 SGHRS, CDR2 YFSETQ. Trimming shortened V by 2 bases and J by 0 bases, and 9 bases separated the two germline ends. The CDR3 totals 15 residues. CDR3 in amino acids: CASSLGDFSYNEQFF. CDR3 coding DNA: TGCGCCAGCAGCTTAGGGGACTTCTCCTACAATGAGCAGTTCTTC.

In this sample, this clonotype turned up many times. This chain joins TRBV24-1 and TRBJ1-2; D perhaps matches TRBD1 (5 bases). V was clipped by 3 bases and J by 7 bases, with 11 bases between them. The CDR3 is 13 amino acids. Germline CDR1 is KGHDR and CDR2 is SFDVKD. The CDR3, as DNA: TGTGCCACCAGTGATCATCAGGGTCGTGGCTACACCTTC. This codes for CATSDHQGRGYTF.

This clonotype was seen many times. The chain joins TRBV21-1 to TRBJ2-1; the table's D gene call, TRBD1, was not cross checked with the DNA. TRBV21-1 is classified as a pseudogene. This CDR3 has 15 amino acids. The CDR3 DNA sequence: TGTGCCAGCAGGACGACAGGGAGAGGACTCAATGAGCAGTTCTTC. Protein sequence: CASRTTGRGLNEQFF.

This clonotype was counted many times. The gene calls are TRBV2 and TRBJ2-1, with D possibly TRBD2 on 7 matching bases. Trimming left V 10 bases short and J 7 bases short, with 14 bases between. CDR1 SNHLY and CDR2 FYNNEI come from the germline V gene. The CDR3 has 12 residues. The CDR3 DNA is TGTGCCACCCGAGGGGGGGCGAATGAGCAGTTCTTC. Its protein product is CATRGGANEQFF.